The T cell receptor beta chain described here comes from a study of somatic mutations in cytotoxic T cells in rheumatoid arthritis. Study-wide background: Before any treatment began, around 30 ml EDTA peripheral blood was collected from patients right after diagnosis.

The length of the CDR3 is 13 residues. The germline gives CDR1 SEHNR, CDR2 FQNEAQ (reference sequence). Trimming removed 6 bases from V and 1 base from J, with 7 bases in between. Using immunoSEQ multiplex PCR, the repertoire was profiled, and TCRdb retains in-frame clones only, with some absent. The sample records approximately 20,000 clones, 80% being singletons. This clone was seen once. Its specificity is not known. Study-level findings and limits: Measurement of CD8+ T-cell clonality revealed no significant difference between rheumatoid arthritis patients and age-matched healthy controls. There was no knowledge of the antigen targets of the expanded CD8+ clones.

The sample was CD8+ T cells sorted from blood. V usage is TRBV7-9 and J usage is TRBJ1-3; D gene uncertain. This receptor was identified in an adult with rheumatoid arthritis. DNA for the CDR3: TGTGCCAGCAGGGAAGGATCTGGAAACACCATATATTTT. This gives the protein CASREGSGNTIYF.